What follows describes a single TCR beta chain. With random hexamers, 0.5 to 1 ug RNA was reverse transcribed. TCRdb called the immunoSEQ multiplex PCR reads again in MiXCR, with one record for every CDR3 protein. The table records some 150,000 distinct CDR3 sequences, 95% of them present only once. The CDR3 totals 16 residues. Germline lookup yields CDR1 SGHNT and CDR2 YENEEA. V lost 5 bases to trimming and J lost 7 bases, with 21 bases between them. The source of the sample is a study of CD8 T cells in Susac syndrome. The genes are TRBV11-3 and TRBJ2-1, with D possibly called TRBD1 or TRBD2 (8 bases each). The sample comprised CD4+ T cells from PBMCs. This TCR was sampled from a human donor with Susac syndrome. The CDR3, as DNA: TGTGCCAGCAGCCCTAGCGGGCAGGGGGCTCGGAATGAGCAGTTCTTC. Residues: CASSPSGQGARNEQFF.